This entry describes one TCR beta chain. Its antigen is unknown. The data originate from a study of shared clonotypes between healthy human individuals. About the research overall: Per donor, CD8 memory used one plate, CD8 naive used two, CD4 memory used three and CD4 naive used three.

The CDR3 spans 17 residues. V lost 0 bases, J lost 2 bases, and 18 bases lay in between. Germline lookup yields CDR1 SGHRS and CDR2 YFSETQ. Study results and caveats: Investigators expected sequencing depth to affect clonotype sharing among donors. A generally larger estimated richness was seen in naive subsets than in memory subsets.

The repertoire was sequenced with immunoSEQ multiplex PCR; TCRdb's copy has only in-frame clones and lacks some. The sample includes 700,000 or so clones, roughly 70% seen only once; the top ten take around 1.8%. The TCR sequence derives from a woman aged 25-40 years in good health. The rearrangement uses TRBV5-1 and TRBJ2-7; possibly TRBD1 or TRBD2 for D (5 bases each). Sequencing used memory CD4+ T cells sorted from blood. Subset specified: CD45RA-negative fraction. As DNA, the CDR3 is TGCGCCAGCAGCTTGGCCCAAACGGGTCGGGGACCCTACGAGCAGTACTTC. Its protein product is CASSLAQTGRGPYEQYF.